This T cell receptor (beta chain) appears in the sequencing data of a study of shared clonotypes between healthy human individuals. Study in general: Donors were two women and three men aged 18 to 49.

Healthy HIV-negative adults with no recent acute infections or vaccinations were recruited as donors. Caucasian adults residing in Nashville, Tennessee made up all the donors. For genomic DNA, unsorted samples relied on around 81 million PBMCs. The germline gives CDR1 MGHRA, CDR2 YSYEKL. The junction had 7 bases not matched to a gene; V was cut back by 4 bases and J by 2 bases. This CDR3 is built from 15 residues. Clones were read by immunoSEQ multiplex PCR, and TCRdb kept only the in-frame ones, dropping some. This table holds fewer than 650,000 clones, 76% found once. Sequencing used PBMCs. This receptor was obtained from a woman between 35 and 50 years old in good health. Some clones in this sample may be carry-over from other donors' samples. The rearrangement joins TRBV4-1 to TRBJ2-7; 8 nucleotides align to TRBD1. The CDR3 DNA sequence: TGCGCCAGCAGCCTCTCGTCGGGACAGGCCTACGAGCAGTACTTC. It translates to CASSLSSGQAYEQYF.